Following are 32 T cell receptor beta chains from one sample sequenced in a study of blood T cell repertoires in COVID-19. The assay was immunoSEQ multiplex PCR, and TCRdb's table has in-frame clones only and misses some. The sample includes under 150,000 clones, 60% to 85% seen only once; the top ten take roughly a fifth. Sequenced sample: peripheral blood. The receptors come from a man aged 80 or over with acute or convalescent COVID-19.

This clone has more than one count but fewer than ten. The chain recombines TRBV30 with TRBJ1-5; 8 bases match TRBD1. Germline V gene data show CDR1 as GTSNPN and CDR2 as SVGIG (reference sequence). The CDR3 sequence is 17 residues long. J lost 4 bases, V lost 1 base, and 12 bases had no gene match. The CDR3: CAWSAGTGFSTNQPQHF. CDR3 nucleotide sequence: TGTGCCTGGAGTGCCGGGACAGGCTTTTCAACGAATCAGCCCCAGCATTTT.

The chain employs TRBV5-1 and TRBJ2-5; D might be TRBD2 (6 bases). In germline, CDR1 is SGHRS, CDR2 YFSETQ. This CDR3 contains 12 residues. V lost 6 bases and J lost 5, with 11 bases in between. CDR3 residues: CASMGTGETQYF. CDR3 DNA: TGCGCCAGCATGGGGACTGGGGAGACCCAGTACTTC.

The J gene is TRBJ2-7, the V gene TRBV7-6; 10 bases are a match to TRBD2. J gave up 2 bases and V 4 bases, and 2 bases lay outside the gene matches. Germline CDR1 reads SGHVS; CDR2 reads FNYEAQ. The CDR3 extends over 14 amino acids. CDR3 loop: CASSSGTSAYEQYF. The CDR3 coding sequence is TGTGCCAGCAGCTCCGGGACTAGCGCCTACGAGCAGTACTTC. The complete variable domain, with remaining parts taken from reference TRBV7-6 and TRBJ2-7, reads GAGVSQSPRYKVTKRGQDVALRCDPISGHVSLYWYRQALGQGPEFLTYFNYEAQQDKSGLPNDRFSAERPEGSISTLTIQRTEQRDSAMYRCASSSGTSAYEQYFGPGTRLTVT.

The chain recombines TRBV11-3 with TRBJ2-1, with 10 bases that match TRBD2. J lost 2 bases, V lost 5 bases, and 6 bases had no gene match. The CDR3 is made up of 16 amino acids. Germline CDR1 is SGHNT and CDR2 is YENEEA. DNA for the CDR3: TGTGCCAGCAGCCAAGGACTAGCGGAGACCTACAATGAGCAGTTCTTC. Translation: CASSQGLAETYNEQFF. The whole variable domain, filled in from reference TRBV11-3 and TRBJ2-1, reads EAGVVQSPRYKIIEKKQPVAFWCNPISGHNTLYWYLQNLGQGPELLIRYENEEAVDDSQLPKDRFSAERLKGVDSTLKIQPAELGDSAVYLCASSQGLAETYNEQFFGPGTRLTVL.

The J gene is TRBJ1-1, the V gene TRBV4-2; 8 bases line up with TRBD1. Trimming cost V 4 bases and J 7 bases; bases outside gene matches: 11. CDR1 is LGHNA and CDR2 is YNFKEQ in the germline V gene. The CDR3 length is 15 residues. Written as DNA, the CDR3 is TGTGCCAGCAGCCTCTTGACAGGGGCAAAGAATGAAGCTTTCTTT. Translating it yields CASSLLTGAKNEAFF.

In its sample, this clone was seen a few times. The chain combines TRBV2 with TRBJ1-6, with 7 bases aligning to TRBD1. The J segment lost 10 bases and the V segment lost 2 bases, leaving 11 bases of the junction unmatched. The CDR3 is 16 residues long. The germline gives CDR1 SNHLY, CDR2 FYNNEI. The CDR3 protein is CASSERWDRPSSPLHF. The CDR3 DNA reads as TGTGCCAGCAGTGAACGATGGGACAGACCATCATCACCCCTCCACTTT.

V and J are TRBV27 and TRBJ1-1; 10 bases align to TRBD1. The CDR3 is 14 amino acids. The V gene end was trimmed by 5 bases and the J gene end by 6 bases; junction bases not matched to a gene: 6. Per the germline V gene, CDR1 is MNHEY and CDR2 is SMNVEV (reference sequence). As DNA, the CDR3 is TGTGCCAGCAGTCGAGACAGGGGGCACGCTGAAGCTTTCTTT. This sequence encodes CASSRDRGHAEAFF.

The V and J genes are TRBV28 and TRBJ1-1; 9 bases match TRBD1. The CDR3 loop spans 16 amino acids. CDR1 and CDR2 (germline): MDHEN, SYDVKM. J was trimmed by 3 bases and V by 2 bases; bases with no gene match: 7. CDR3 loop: CASSLLPGQGDTEAFF. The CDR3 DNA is TGTGCCAGCAGTTTACTTCCGGGACAGGGCGACACTGAAGCTTTCTTT.

This CDR3 reads CAISESRQGANEQYF. For the CDR3, the DNA is TGTGCCATCAGTGAGTCCCGACAGGGGGCCAACGAGCAGTACTTC. The rearrangement links TRBV10-3 to TRBJ2-7; 10 bases match TRBD1. Germline trimming cut 0 bases from V and 5 bases from J; bases unmatched to any gene: 4. CDR3 length: 15 residues. CDR1 is ENHRY, CDR2 SYGVKD, per germline.

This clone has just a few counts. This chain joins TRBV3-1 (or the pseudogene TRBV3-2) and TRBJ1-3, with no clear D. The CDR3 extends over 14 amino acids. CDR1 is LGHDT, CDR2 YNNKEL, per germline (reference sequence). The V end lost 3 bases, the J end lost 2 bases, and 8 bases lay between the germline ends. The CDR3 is CASSQDAAGNTIYF. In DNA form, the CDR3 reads TGTGCCAGCAGCCAGGATGCGGCTGGAAACACCATATATTTT.

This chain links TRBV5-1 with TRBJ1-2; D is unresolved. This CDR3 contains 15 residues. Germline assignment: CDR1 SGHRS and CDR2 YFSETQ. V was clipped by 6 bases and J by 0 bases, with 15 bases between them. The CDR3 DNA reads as TGCGCCAGCATGGTCTCGAACGGAGCTAACTATGGCTACACCTTC. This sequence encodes CASMVSNGANYGYTF.

The CDR3 DNA sequence: TGCGCCAGCAGCTTTGGGGCCCCCCCGGACACTGAAGCTTTCTTT. Translation gives CASSFGAPPDTEAFF. The V and J genes are TRBV5-1 and TRBJ1-1; D is perhaps TRBD1 (5 bases). The CDR3 has 15 amino acids. Per germline, CDR1 SGHRS and CDR2 YFSETQ. V lost 2 bases and J lost 3, with 14 bases in between.

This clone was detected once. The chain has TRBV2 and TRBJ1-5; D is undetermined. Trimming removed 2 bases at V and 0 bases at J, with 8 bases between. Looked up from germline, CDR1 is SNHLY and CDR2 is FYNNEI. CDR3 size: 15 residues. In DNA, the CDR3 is TGTGCCAGCAGTGAATGGCTGTATAGCAATCAGCCCCAGCATTTT. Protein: CASSEWLYSNQPQHF.

The chain's CDR3 is CASSTIPGPHYIYSGNTIYF. Written as DNA, the CDR3 is TGCGCCAGCAGCACCATACCGGGTCCTCATTATATCTACTCTGGAAACACCATATATTTT. V usage is TRBV5-1 and J usage is TRBJ1-3; no firm D call. Germline CDR1 reads SGHRS; CDR2 reads YFSETQ. The CDR3 runs to 20 residues. The ends were cut back, 4 bases at V and 0 bases at J, with 26 bases in the middle.

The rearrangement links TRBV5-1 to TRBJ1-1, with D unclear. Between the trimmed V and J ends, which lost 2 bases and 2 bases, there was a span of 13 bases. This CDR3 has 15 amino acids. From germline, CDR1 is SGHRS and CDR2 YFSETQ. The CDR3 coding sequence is TGCGCCAGCAGCTTAGATGGACTCAGAAACACTGAAGCTTTCTTT. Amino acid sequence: CASSLDGLRNTEAFF.

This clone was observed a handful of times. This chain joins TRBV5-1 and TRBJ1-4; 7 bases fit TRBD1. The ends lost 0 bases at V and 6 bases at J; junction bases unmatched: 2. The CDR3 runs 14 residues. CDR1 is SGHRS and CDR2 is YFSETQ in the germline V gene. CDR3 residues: CASSLGQGYEKLFF. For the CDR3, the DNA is TGCGCCAGCAGCTTGGGACAGGGCTATGAAAAACTGTTTTTT.

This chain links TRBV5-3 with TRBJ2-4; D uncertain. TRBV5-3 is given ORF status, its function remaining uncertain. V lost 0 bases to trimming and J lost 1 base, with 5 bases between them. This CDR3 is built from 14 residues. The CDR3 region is CARSLDGAKNIQYF. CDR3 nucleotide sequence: TGTGCCAGAAGCTTGGACGGGGCCAAAAACATTCAGTACTTC.

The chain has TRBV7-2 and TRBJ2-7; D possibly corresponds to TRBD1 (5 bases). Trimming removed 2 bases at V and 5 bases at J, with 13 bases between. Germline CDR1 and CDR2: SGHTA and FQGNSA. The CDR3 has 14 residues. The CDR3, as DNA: TGTGCCAGCAGCTTAAGGGGCCTCGCAAACGAGCAGTACTTC. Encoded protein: CASSLRGLANEQYF.

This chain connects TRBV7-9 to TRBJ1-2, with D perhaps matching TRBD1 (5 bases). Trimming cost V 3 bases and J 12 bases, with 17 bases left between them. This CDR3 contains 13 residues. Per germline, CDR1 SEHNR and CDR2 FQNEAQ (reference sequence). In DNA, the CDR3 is TGTGCCAGCAGCTTCGAAGTCATGGACAAGAACACCTTC. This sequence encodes CASSFEVMDKNTF. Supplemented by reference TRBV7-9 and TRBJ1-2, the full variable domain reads DTGVSQNPRHKITKRGQNVTFRCDPISEHNRLYWYRQTLGQGPEFLTYFQNEAQLEKSRLLSDRFSAERPKGSFSTLEIQRTEQGDSAMYLCASSFEVMDKNTFGSGTRLTVV.

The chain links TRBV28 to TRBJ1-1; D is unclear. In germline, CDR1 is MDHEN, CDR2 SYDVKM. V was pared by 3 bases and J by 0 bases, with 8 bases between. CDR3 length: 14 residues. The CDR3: CASSFPGVNTEAFF. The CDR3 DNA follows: TGTGCCAGCAGTTTCCCCGGAGTGAACACTGAAGCTTTCTTT.

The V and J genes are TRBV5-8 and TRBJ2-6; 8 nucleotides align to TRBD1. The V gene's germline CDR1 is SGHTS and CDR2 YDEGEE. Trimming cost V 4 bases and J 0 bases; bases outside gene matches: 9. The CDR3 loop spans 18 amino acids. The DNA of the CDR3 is TGTGCCAGCAGCGGGCGACAGGGGCAAATCTCTGGGGCCAACGTCCTGACTTTC. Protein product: CASSGRQGQISGANVLTF. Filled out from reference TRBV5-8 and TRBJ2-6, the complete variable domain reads EAGVTQSPTHLIKTRGQQATLRCSPISGHTSVYWYQQALGLGLQFLLWYDEGEERNRGNFPPRFSGRQFPNYSSELNVNALELEDSALYLCASSGRQGQISGANVLTFGAGSRLTVL.

In DNA, the CDR3 is TGTGCCAGTAGTATAGACGGACAGTACTCCAATCAGCCCCAGCATTTT. Translated, it gives CASSIDGQYSNQPQHF. V usage is TRBV19 and J usage is TRBJ1-5, with D tentatively TRBD1 (6 bases). Germline lookup yields CDR1 LNHDA and CDR2 SQIVND (reference sequence). The V and J ends lost 0 bases and 3 bases respectively, with 12 bases between them. The CDR3 has 16 amino acids.

The CDR3 region has the DNA TGTGCCAGCAGTCCACAGGGGGCGCGGGGCACAGATACGCAGTATTTT. This encodes CASSPQGARGTDTQYF. This chain connects TRBV27 to TRBJ2-3; TRBD1 agrees at 9 bases. The CDR3 is 16 residues long. Germline trimming cut 5 bases from V and 1 base from J; bases unmatched to any gene: 7. The germline V gene has CDR1 MNHEY and CDR2 SMNVEV (reference sequence).

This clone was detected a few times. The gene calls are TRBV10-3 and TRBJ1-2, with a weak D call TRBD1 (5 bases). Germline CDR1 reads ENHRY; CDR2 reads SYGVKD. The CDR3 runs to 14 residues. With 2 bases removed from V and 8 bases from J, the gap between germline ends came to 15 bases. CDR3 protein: CAISEVIREIGYTF. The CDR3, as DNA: TGTGCCATCAGTGAGGTTATCAGGGAAATCGGCTACACCTTC.

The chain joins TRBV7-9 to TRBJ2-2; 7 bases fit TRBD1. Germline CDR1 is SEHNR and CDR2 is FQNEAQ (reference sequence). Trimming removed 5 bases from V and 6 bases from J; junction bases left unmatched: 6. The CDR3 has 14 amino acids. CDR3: CASSPGQVSGELFF. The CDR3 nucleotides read TGTGCCAGCAGCCCAGGACAGGTATCCGGGGAGCTGTTTTTT.

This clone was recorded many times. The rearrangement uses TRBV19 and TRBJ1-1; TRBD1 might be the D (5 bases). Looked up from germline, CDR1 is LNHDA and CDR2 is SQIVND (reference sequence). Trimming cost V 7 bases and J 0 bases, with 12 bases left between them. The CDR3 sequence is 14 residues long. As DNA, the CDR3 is TGTGCCAGTAACTTTAACAGGATGAACACTGAAGCTTTCTTT. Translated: CASNFNRMNTEAFF.

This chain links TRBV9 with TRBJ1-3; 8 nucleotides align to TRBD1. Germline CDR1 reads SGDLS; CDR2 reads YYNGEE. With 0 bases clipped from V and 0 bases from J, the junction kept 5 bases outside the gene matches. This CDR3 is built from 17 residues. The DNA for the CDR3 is TGTGCCAGCAGCGTAGGACAGGGGACAAGCTCTGGAAACACCATATATTTT. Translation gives CASSVGQGTSSGNTIYF.

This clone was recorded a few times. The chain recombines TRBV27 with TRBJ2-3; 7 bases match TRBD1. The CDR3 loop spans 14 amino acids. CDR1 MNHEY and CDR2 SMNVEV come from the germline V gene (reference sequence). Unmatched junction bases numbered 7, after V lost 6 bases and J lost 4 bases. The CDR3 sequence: CASRSGTASDTQYF. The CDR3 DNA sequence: TGTGCCAGCAGATCCGGGACAGCCTCAGATACGCAGTATTTT.

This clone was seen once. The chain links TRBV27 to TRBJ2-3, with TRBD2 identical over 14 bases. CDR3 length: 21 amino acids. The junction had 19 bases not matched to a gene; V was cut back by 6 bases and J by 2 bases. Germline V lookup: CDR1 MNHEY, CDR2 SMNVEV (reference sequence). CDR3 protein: CASSGRLRLAGGSYPTDTQYF. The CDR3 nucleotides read TGTGCCAGCAGCGGCCGACTTCGACTAGCGGGGGGGTCTTACCCCACAGATACGCAGTATTTT.

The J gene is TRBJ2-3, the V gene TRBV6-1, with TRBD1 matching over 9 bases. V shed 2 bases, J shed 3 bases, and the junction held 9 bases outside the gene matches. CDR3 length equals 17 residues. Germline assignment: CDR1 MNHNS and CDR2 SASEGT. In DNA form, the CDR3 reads TGTGCCAGCAGTGAATACGGACAGGGGATAGGGACAGATACGCAGTATTTT. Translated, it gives CASSEYGQGIGTDTQYF.

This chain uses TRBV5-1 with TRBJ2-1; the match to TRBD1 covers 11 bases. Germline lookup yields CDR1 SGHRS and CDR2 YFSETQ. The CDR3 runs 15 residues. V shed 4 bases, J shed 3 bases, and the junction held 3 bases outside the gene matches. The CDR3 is CASSGQGAFYNEQFF. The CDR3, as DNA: TGCGCCAGCAGCGGACAGGGGGCCTTCTACAATGAGCAGTTCTTC.

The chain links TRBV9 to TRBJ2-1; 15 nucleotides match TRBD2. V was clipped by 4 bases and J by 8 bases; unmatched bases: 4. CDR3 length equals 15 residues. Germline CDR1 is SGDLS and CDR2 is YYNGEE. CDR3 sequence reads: CASSWTSGGADEQFF. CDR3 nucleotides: TGTGCCAGCAGCTGGACTAGCGGGGGGGCCGATGAGCAGTTCTTC.